The present TCR beta chain was sequenced within a study of shared clonotypes between healthy human individuals. Germline CDR1 reads MNHEY; CDR2 reads SMNVEV (reference sequence). CDR3 length: 12 amino acids. V was pared by 6 bases and J by 6 bases, with 11 bases between. Here immunoSEQ multiplex PCR was the method, and the copy in TCRdb shows in-frame clones only, minus some. This repertoire shows millions of clones, over 85% found once; its top ten account for 0.14%. The sequence derives from a man aged 18 to 29 in good health. What was sequenced was naive CD4+ T cells sorted from blood. The subset is: CD45RA+ positively selected. J is TRBJ1-1 and V is TRBV27, with D possibly being TRBD1 (5 bases). The CDR3, as DNA: TGTGCCAGCAGGACAGTCACAGCTGAAGCTTTCTTT. Translated: CASRTVTAEAFF.